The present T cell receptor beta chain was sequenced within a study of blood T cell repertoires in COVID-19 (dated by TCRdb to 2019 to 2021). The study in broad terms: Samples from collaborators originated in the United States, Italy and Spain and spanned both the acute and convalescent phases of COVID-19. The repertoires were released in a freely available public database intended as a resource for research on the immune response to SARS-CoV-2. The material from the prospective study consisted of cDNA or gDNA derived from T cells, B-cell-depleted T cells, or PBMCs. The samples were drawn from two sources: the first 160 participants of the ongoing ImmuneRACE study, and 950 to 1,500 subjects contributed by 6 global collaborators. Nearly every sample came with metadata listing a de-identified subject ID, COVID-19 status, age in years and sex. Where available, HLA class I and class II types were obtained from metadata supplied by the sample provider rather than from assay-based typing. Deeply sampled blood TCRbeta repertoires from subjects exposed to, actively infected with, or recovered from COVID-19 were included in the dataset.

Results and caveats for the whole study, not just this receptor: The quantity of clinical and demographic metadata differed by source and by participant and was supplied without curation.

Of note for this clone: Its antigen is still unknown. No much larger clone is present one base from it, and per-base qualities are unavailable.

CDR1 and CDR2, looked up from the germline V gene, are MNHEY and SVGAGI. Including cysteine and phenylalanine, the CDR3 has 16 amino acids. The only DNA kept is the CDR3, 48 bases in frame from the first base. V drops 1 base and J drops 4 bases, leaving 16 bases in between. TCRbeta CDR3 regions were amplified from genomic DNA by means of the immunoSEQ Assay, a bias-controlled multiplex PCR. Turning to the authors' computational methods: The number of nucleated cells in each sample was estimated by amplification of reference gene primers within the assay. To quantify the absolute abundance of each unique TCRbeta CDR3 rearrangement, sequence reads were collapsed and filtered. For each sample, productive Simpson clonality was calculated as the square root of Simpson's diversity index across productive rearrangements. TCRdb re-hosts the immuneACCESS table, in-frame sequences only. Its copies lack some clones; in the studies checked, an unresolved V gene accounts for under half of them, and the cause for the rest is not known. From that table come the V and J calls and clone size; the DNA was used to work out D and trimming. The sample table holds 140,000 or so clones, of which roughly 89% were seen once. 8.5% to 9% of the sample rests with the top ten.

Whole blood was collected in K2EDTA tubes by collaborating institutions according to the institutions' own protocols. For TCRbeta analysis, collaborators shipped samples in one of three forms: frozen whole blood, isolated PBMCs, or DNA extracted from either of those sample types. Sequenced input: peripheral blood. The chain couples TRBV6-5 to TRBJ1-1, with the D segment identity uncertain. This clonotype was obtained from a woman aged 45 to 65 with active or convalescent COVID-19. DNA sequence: TGTGCCAGCAGTTACTTTGCGGAACGGAGATCCACTGAAGCTTTCTTT. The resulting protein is CASSYFAERRSTEAFF.